This TCR beta chain was identified in a study of Graves' ophthalmopathy and Graves' hyperthyroidism. Trimming took off 5 bases at V and 1 base at J, with 18 bases between the two ends. Germline CDR1 reads SGHTA; CDR2 reads FQGNSA. The CDR3 spans 17 residues. Amplified material comprised TCR beta CDR3 regions derived from RNA transcripts. Following a first-round RT-PCR that used HTBI primers, a second-round multiplex PCR was carried out. TCRdb re-derived calls from the multiplex PCR reads in MiXCR, one entry per CDR3 protein. The data contain 500,000 to 800,000 distinct CDR3 sequences, over 40% of them singletons. Study outcomes and limitations: Detected in blood as well were most expanded thyroid clonotypes with frequency above 0.001.

In its sample, this clonotype was seen once. Its antigen is not known. This could be a read error, since a much larger clone is one nucleotide away. The receptor comes from an adult man with Graves' ophthalmopathy. Sequencing input: peripheral blood. This sequence joins TRBV7-2 and TRBJ1-3; D gene unclear. The CDR3 DNA follows: TGTACCAGCAGCCCGAGTGGAGGATCAGAATCTGGAAACACCATATATTTT. It specifies CTSSPSGGSESGNTIYF.